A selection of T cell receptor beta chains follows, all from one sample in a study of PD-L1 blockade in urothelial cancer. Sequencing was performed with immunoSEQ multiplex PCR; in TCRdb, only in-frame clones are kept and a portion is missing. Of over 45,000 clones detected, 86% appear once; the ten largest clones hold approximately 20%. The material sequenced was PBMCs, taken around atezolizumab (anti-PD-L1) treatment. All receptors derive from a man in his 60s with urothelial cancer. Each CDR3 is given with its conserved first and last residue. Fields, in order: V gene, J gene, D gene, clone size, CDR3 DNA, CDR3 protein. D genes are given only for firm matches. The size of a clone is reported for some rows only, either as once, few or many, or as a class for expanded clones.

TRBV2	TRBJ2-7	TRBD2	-	TGTGCCAGCCTCCATGGTAGCGGGGGGGCCCACGAGCAGTACTTC	CASLHGSGGAHEQYF
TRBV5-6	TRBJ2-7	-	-	TGTGCCAGCAGCCACAGGGCCCGCCACGAGCAGTACTTC	CASSHRARHEQYF
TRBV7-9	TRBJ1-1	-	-	TGTGCCAGCAGCTTAGGCGGCAGAAACACTGAAGCTTTCTTT	CASSLGGRNTEAFF
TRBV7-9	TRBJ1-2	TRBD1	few	TGTGCCAGCAGCCCGCAGGGGGCTTATGGCTACACCTTC	CASSPQGAYGYTF
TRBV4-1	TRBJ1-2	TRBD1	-	TGCGCCAGCAGGCAAACAGGGGCGCCAGAGGGCTACACCTTC	CASRQTGAPEGYTF
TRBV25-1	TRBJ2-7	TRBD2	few	TGTGCCATCCCCCGACTAGCGGGATTCCCCCACTACGAGCAGTACTTC	CAIPRLAGFPHYEQYF
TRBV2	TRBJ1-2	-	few	TGTGCCAGCAGTGATAACCCAGGTTATGGCTACACCTTC	CASSDNPGYGYTF
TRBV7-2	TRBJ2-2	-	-	TGTGCCAGCAGCTTAGAAGCCTTCAACACCGGGGAGCTGTTTTTT	CASSLEAFNTGELFF
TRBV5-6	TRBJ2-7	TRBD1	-	TGTGCCAGCAGCTCAACCCGGGACAGGAGTTTCTACGAGCAGTACTTC	CASSSTRDRSFYEQYF
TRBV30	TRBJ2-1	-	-	TGTGCCTGGAGTGTGGAGGGCCCAAGCCGACAGTTCTTC	CAWSVEGPSRQFF
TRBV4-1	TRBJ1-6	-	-	TGCGCCAGCAGCCAAGGCCGCACAGCTGTTAATTCACCCCTCCACTTT	CASSQGRTAVNSPLHF
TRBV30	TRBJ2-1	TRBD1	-	TGTGCCTGGAGCTATGGGACAGCTTCCTACAATGAGCAGTTCTTC	CAWSYGTASYNEQFF
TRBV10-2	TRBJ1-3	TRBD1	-	TGCGCCAGCAGCGGGACAGTGGCTGGAAACACCATATATTTT	CASSGTVAGNTIYF
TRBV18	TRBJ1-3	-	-	TGTGCCAGCTCACCAGGAGGCGAAAACACCATATATTTT	CASSPGGENTIYF
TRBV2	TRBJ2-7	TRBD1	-	TGTGCCAGCAGTCCAATGACAGGGGGCCTCAGGGAGCAGTACTTC	CASSPMTGGLREQYF
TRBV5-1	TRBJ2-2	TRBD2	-	TGCGCCAGCAGACGCGGGACTAGCGCGGACGGGGAGCTGTTTTTT	CASRRGTSADGELFF
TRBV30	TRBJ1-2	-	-	TGTGCCTGGAGTGGGACGGGGTTAGCTAACTATGGCTACACCTTC	CAWSGTGLANYGYTF
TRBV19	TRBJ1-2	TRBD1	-	TGTGCCAGTAGTAACCCCGGACAGGGGTTTCGGTATGGCTACACCTTC	CASSNPGQGFRYGYTF
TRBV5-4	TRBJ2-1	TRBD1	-	TGTGCCAGCAGCCTCCCCGGGACAGGCCACAATGAGCAGTTCTTC	CASSLPGTGHNEQFF
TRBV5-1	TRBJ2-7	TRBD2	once	TGCGCCAGTAGGACTAGCTCCTACGAGCAGTACTTC	CASRTSSYEQYF
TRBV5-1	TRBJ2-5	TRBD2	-	TGCGCCAGCAGCTTGGAGGGCACGGGGGGGCAAACCCAGTACTTC	CASSLEGTGGQTQYF
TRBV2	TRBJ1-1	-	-	TGTGCCAGCCAGGCTCCAGGGGACACTGAAGCTTTCTTT	CASQAPGDTEAFF
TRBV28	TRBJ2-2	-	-	TGTGCCAGCAGTTTCCTGGGGCTCGCCGGGGAGCTGTTTTTT	CASSFLGLAGELFF
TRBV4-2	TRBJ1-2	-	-	TGTGCCAGCAGCCAAGATCTCTCCTATGGCTACACCTTC	CASSQDLSYGYTF
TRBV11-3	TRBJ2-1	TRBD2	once	TGTGCCAGCAGCTCCGACAAGACTAGCGGGAGAGGGAATGAGCAGTTCTTC	CASSSDKTSGRGNEQFF
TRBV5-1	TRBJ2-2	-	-	TGCGCCAGCAGCTTGGCCGTTAGCGGAGACGGGGAGCTGTTTTTT	CASSLAVSGDGELFF
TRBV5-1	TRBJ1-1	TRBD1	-	TGCGCCAGCAGCTCCTCGGGACAGAAGAACACTGAAGCTTTCTTT	CASSSSGQKNTEAFF
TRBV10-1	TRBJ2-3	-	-	TGCGCCAGCAGTGACTTGGGCAACACAGATACGCAGTATTTT	CASSDLGNTDTQYF
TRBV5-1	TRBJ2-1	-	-	TGCGCCAGCAGCTCTGGGGGGGCGAGCAATGAGCAGTTCTTC	CASSSGGASNEQFF
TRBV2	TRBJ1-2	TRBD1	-	TGTGCCAGCAGTGAAGCCGGACAGGGCCGGGGCTACACCTTC	CASSEAGQGRGYTF
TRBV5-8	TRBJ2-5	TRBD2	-	TGTGCCAGCAGCCAGACATGGCGGGGGCAAGAGACCCAGTACTTC	CASSQTWRGQETQYF
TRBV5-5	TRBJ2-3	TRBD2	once	TGTGCCAGCAGCCAAGCGGGGGGCACAGATACGCAGTATTTT	CASSQAGGTDTQYF
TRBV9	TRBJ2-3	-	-	TGTGCCAGCAGCGTATCCGTTGCAGATACGCAGTATTTT	CASSVSVADTQYF
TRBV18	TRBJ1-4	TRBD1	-	TGTGCCAGCTCACCATATAGGAGGGGGCAAAATGAAAAACTGTTTTTT	CASSPYRRGQNEKLFF